A single sample is the source of the 25 T cell receptor beta chains below, sequenced in a study of naive and memory T cell subsets. Ligated cDNA underwent four rounds of PCR with nested alpha and beta constant region primers and SP2. TCRdb re-called the 5' RACE reads through MiXCR, storing one row per CDR3 protein. This table holds roughly 48,000 distinct CDR3 sequences, over 3.5% found once. The library had UMIs added by 3' ligation of an oligonucleotide to TCR cDNA. The receptors were gathered from a female donor in good health.

This clonotype has at least ten counts. The rearrangement uses TRBV28 and TRBJ2-6, with TRBD2 matching 8 bases. The CDR3 covers 15 residues. The V and J ends lost 7 bases and 2 bases, in that order; junction bases with no gene match: 4. The germline V gene encodes CDR1 MDHEN and CDR2 SYDVKM. The CDR3 nucleotides read TGTGCCAGCATTCGGGGGGGGCCTGGGGCCAACGTCCTGACTTTC. Amino acids: CASIRGGPGANVLTF.

The chain carries TRBV9 and TRBJ1-4; 7 bases are a match to TRBD1. Germline V CDR1 and CDR2: SGDLS, YYNGEE. The J segment lost 6 bases and the V segment lost 4 bases, leaving 6 bases of the junction unmatched. CDR3 length: 14 residues. CDR3 residues: CASSRTGVDEKLFF. The DNA for the CDR3 is TGTGCCAGCAGCCGTACAGGGGTGGATGAAAAACTGTTTTTT.

At least ten counts were recorded for this clonotype. The gene calls are TRBV7-8 and TRBJ2-7; 7 bases agree with TRBD2. Germline V lookup: CDR1 SGHVS, CDR2 FQNEAQ. This CDR3 is built from 16 residues. Unmatched junction bases numbered 10, after V lost 3 bases and J lost 2 bases. The CDR3, as DNA: TGTGCCAGCAGCTTTAGCCCAGCGGGACCTACCTACGAGCAGTACTTC. Protein sequence: CASSFSPAGPTYEQYF.

The genes are TRBV6-2 or TRBV6-3 and TRBJ2-7, with TRBD1 matching 10 bases. The germline V gene has CDR1 MNHEY and CDR2 SVGEGT. Trimming removed 4 bases from V and 3 bases from J; junction bases left unmatched: 9. The CDR3 length is 16 residues. The CDR3 DNA reads as TGTGCCAGCAGTTCCCGCCTGGGGACAGGGGACTACGAGCAGTACTTC. It codes for CASSSRLGTGDYEQYF.

Ten or more counts support this clonotype. The V and J genes are TRBV2 and TRBJ2-1; D is ambiguous. The ends were cut back, 5 bases at V and 4 bases at J, with 15 bases in the middle. The CDR3 has 15 amino acids. Germline values: CDR1 SNHLY, CDR2 FYNNEI. The DNA for the CDR3 is TGTGCCAGCAGTCTGACCGCCCCCCATTACAATGAGCAGTTCTTC. Translating gives CASSLTAPHYNEQFF. The full variable domain, its missing parts supplied by reference TRBV2 and TRBJ2-1, is EPEVTQTPSHQVTQMGQEVILRCVPISNHLYFYWYRQILGQKVEFLVSFYNNEISEKSEIFDDQFSVERPDGSNFTLKIRSTKLEDSAMYFCASSLTAPHYNEQFFGPGTRLTVL.

There are many counts of this clonotype. CDR3 sequence (DNA): TGTGCCAGCAGCACCAGGGATGGCTATGGCTACACCTTC. Its protein is CASSTRDGYGYTF. The genes are TRBV7-8 and TRBJ1-2; tentative D call: TRBD1 (5 bases). Trimming shortened V by 5 bases and J by 4 bases, and 11 bases separated the two germline ends. From germline, CDR1 is SGHVS and CDR2 FQNEAQ. This CDR3 is built from 13 residues.

In this sample, this clonotype turned up many times. The chain employs TRBV28 and TRBJ2-7; possibly TRBD1 or TRBD2 for D (5 bases each). This CDR3 region has 16 residues. V lost 6 bases, J lost 2 bases, and 20 bases lay in between. Germline V gives CDR1 MDHEN, CDR2 SYDVKM. The CDR3 here is CASSLPSGTYTYEQYF. In DNA, the CDR3 is TGTGCCAGCAGCTTACCGTCCGGGACCTACACCTACGAGCAGTACTTC.

This clonotype came up many times. This chain connects TRBV4-2 to TRBJ2-7, with D possibly being TRBD1 or TRBD2 (5 bases each). The CDR3 runs 16 residues. Trimming stripped 0 bases from V and 0 bases from J, with 12 bases between. Looked up from germline, CDR1 is LGHNA and CDR2 is YNFKEQ. The CDR3 DNA is TGTGCCAGCAGCCAAGATATTGCCGGGGCCTCCTACGAGCAGTACTTC. Protein sequence: CASSQDIAGASYEQYF.

A few counts support this clonotype. The chain combines TRBV20-1 with TRBJ2-1; the match to TRBD2 covers 8 bases. From germline, CDR1 is DFQATT and CDR2 SNEGSKA (reference sequence). V lost 4 bases and J lost 0; bases outside the gene matches: 8. This CDR3 is built from 16 residues. The CDR3 is CSAIAIAGNSYNEQFF. DNA of the CDR3: TGCAGTGCTATAGCAATAGCGGGAAACTCCTACAATGAGCAGTTCTTC.

This clonotype has only a few counts. The chain employs TRBV9 and TRBJ2-7, with a weak D call TRBD1 (5 bases). The V gene lost 3 bases and the J gene lost 6 bases, with 16 bases spanning the gap. This CDR3 contains 14 residues. Germline CDR1 is SGDLS and CDR2 is YYNGEE. DNA of the CDR3: TGTGCCAGCAGCGGGGGCGGTCCTTCTTCCGAGCAGTACTTC. As protein: CASSGGGPSSEQYF. The variable domain in full, with the rest retrieved from reference TRBV9 and TRBJ2-7, is DSGVTQTPKHLITATGQRVTLRCSPRSGDLSVYWYQQSLDQGLQFLIQYYNGEERAKGNILERFSAQQFPDLHSELNLSSLELGDSALYFCASSGGGPSSEQYFGPGTRLTVT.

This clonotype was counted between two and nine times. The V call is TRBV20-1, the J call TRBJ1-6, with 8 bases matching TRBD1. Germline CDR1 reads DFQATT; CDR2 reads SNEGSKA (reference sequence). The ends lost 5 bases at V and 0 bases at J; junction bases unmatched: 3. CDR3 size: 15 residues. CDR3 bases: TGCAGTGCTCCAGGACAGGGCTCCTATAATTCACCCCTCCACTTT. Translating gives CSAPGQGSYNSPLHF.

This clonotype has ten or more counts. The chain couples TRBV28 to TRBJ2-1; 7 nucleotides agree with TRBD2. With V trimmed by 3 bases and J by 3 bases, 8 bases remained unmatched. This CDR3 spans 16 amino acids. Germline CDR1 MDHEN, CDR2 SYDVKM. The CDR3 region has the DNA TGTGCCAGCAGTTTGGCGTGGCTAGCGGACTACAATGAGCAGTTCTTC. Its translation is CASSLAWLADYNEQFF.

There are many counts of this clonotype. The rearrangement links TRBV27 to TRBJ1-3; D unresolved. CDR1 is MNHEY and CDR2 is SMNVEV in the germline V gene (reference sequence). This CDR3 is 13 amino acids long. V dropped 8 bases and J dropped 2 bases, with 10 bases sitting between them. CDR3 loop: CASRLGAGNTIYF. The CDR3 nucleotides read TGTGCCAGCCGCTTGGGTGCTGGAAACACCATATATTTT.

The sample holds many counts of this clonotype. J is TRBJ2-1 and V is TRBV21-1. TRBV21-1 is a pseudogene. CDR3 length: 15 residues. For the CDR3, the DNA is TGTGCCAGCAGCAACGACGGCGACTCCTACAATGAGCAGTTCTTC. Translation: CASSNDGDSYNEQFF.

The sample holds many counts of this clonotype. The chain uses TRBV20-1 and TRBJ1-1, with no clear D. The V gene lost 6 bases and the J gene lost 3 bases, with 11 bases spanning the gap. CDR1 DFQATT and CDR2 SNEGSKA come from the germline V gene (reference sequence). The CDR3 is made up of 12 amino acids. The CDR3 DNA reads as TGCAGTGCGGCCATACGGGACACTGAAGCTTTCTTT. Amino acids: CSAAIRDTEAFF.

Many counts were recorded for this clonotype. The chain links TRBV12-3 or TRBV12-4 to TRBJ2-1, with D maybe TRBD2 (6 bases). Trimming removed 8 bases at V and 8 bases at J, with 16 bases between. The CDR3 is 13 amino acids. The CDR3 loop reads CASRRREPDEQFF. In nucleotides, the CDR3 is TGTGCCAGCCGTCGGCGGGAACCGGATGAGCAGTTCTTC.

The table lists this clonotype with a few counts. The chain combines TRBV5-1 with TRBJ1-1, with D possibly matching TRBD1 (6 bases). Germline CDR1 is SGHRS and CDR2 is YFSETQ. The CDR3 loop spans 15 amino acids. Deletions cut 4 bases from V and 5 bases from J, with 18 bases between. This CDR3 is CASSRGSGGRTEAFF. For the CDR3, the DNA is TGCGCCAGCAGCAGGGGGTCGGGCGGAAGAACTGAAGCTTTCTTT.

This clonotype was counted a few times. This chain links TRBV20-1 with TRBJ2-6; tentatively, D is TRBD2 (6 bases). Germline assignment: CDR1 DFQATT and CDR2 SNEGSKA (reference sequence). V lost 3 bases and J 0 bases, leaving 9 bases between the germline ends. This CDR3 is built from 15 residues. CDR3 DNA: TGCAGTGCTAGCCAGCGGGCCTCTGGGGCCAACGTCCTGACTTTC. Protein: CSASQRASGANVLTF.

This clonotype was counted many times. The J gene is TRBJ2-2, the V gene TRBV20-1; D is ambiguous. The CDR3 has 18 amino acids. CDR1 and CDR2 (germline): DFQATT, SNEGSKA (reference sequence). V was trimmed by 3 bases and J by 0 bases, leaving 20 bases between them. The chain's CDR3 is CSASSVLAGGANTGELFF. The DNA for the CDR3 is TGCAGTGCTAGCTCAGTGTTGGCAGGTGGGGCGAACACCGGGGAGCTGTTTTTT.

This clonotype has only a few counts. The chain is built from TRBV9 and TRBJ2-5; D call uncertain. V lost 4 bases to trimming and J lost 5 bases, with 15 bases between them. CDR3 size: 14 residues. Germline V CDR1 and CDR2: SGDLS, YYNGEE. The CDR3 DNA sequence: TGTGCCAGCAGCACCTCAGCCGCCAGCGAGACCCAGTACTTC. Protein sequence: CASSTSAASETQYF.

This clonotype was picked up many times. The gene calls are TRBV12-3 or TRBV12-4 and TRBJ2-3; 7 bases agree with TRBD2. CDR3 length: 13 amino acids. V was clipped by 8 bases and J by 1 base; unmatched bases: 3. CDR3 protein: CASREAGTDTQYF. The CDR3 DNA reads as TGTGCCAGCCGGGAGGCGGGCACAGATACGCAGTATTTT.

At least ten counts were recorded for this clonotype. This chain links TRBV6-5 with TRBJ2-2; unclear D gene. Germline CDR1 MNHEY, CDR2 SVGAGI. The CDR3 length is 15 residues. V lost 2 bases, J lost 5 bases, and 12 bases lay in between. The CDR3 region is CASSYMGIGTGELFF. The CDR3 DNA follows: TGTGCCAGCAGTTACATGGGCATAGGAACCGGGGAGCTGTTTTTT.

This clonotype was counted many times. The CDR3: CATGGYTGELFF. The CDR3 coding sequence is TGTGCCACCGGGGGGTACACCGGGGAGCTGTTTTTT. The chain carries TRBV24-1 and TRBJ2-2; maybe TRBD2 (6 bases). The CDR3 is made up of 12 amino acids. Germline-derived CDR1 and CDR2 are KGHDR and SFDVKD. Trimming cost V 9 bases and J 3 bases, with 7 bases left between them.

This sequence joins TRBV12-3 or TRBV12-4 and TRBJ2-6, with a tentative D call TRBD1 (5 bases). V was trimmed by 6 bases and J by 0 bases, leaving 9 bases between them. The CDR3 loop spans 15 amino acids. As DNA, the CDR3 is TGTGCCAGCAGCTCCGACAGCTCTGGGGCCAACGTCCTGACTTTC. Its translation: CASSSDSSGANVLTF.

This clonotype was counted a few times. J is TRBJ2-7 and V is TRBV6-6; 11 bases are shared with TRBD1. From germline, CDR1 is MNHNY and CDR2 SVGAGI (reference sequence). The ends lost 0 bases at V and 7 bases at J; junction bases unmatched: 5. There are 15 residues in the CDR3. Here the CDR3 reads CASSYSGQGVGEQYF. The CDR3 nucleotides read TGTGCCAGCAGTTACTCGGGACAGGGGGTTGGAGAGCAGTACTTC.